This T cell receptor beta chain is from a study of T-cell memory formation after mild COVID-19. The CDR3 spans 13 residues. The ends were cut back, 5 bases at V and 4 bases at J, with 11 bases in the middle. CDR1 is SGHTA, CDR2 FQGNSA, per germline. Using its own MiXCR run on the 5' RACE reads, TCRdb lists one record per CDR3 protein. The sample consists of hundreds of thousands of distinct CDR3 sequences, about a fifth of them appearing once. This clonotype was seen more than once but under ten times. Specimen: PBMCs or a T cell subset sorted from them (not recorded which). The TCR originated in an adult woman who had mild COVID-19 (a few samples of this study predate the infection). Cell type and time point are not known. This chain links TRBV7-2 with TRBJ1-1; D is possibly TRBD1 (6 bases). Written as DNA, the CDR3 is TGTGCCAGCAGCCCCCGGGACACCACTGAAGCTTTCTTT. Protein product: CASSPRDTTEAFF.